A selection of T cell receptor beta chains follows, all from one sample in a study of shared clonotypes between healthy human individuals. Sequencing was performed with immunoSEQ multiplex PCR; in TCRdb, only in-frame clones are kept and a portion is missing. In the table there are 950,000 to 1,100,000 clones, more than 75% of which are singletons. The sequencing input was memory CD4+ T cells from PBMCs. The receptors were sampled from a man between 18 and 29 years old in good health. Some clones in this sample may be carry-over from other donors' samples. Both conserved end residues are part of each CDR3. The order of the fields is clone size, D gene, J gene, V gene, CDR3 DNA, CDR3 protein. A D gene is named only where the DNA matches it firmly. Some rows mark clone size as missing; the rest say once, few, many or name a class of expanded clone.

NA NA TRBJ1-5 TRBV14 TGTGCCAGCAGCCAAGATGGAGGTCAGCCCCAGCATTTT CASSQDGGQPQHF
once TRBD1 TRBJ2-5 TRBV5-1 TGCGCCAGCAGCCTGACAGGGAGAGAGACCCAGTACTTC CASSLTGRETQYF
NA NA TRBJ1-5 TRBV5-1 TGCGCCAGCAGCATCGACGGTCTGCCCCAGCATTTT CASSIDGLPQHF
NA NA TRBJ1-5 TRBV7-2 TGTGCCAGCAGCTTAACAGGAAATAGCAATCAGCCCCAGCATTTT CASSLTGNSNQPQHF
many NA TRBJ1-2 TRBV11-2 TGTGCCAGCAGCTTAGGGGCGATAGCTGGCTACACCTTC CASSLGAIAGYTF
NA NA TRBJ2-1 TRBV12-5 TGTGCTAGTGGTTTGGGTCAGGCCAACAATGAGCAGTTCTTC CASGLGQANNEQFF
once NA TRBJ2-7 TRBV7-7 TGTGCCAGCAGCCCCAATGGGGGAGTGGGCGAGCAGTACTTC CASSPNGGVGEQYF
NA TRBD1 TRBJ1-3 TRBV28 TGTGCCAGCGGGGACAGGCTTGCCGGAAACACCATATATTTT CASGDRLAGNTIYF
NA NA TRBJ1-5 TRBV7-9 TGTGCCAGCAGCTTAGGCAGGGGCGGTCAGCCCCAGCATTTT CASSLGRGGQPQHF
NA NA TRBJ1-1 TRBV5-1 TGCGCCAGCAGCTCCTTTTTTGGGGCTGAAGCTTTCTTT CASSSFFGAEAFF
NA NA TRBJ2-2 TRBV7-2 TGTGCCAGCAGCTTAGTGGTACTGCACACCGGGGAGCTGTTTTTT CASSLVVLHTGELFF
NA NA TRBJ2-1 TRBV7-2 TGTGCCAGCAGCTCGCGCCGGGACTTCTACAATGAGCAGTTCTTC CASSSRRDFYNEQFF
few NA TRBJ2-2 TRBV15 TGTGCCACCAGCCGGACGGGGACTGTTAACACCGGGGAGCTGTTTTTT CATSRTGTVNTGELFF
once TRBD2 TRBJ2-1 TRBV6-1 TGTGCCAGCAGTGACCCGACTAGCGGGAGGTCTGGTGAGCAGTTCTTC CASSDPTSGRSGEQFF
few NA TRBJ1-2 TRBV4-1 TGCGCCAGCAGCCAAGTAAGGGATAACTATGGCTACACCTTC CASSQVRDNYGYTF
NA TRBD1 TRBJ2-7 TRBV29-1 TGCAGCGTTTGGGGGGGACAGGGGGCACGAGAGCAGTACTTC CSVWGGQGAREQYF
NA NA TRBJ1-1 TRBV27 TGTGCCAGCAGTCGGGCGGGGGGAAGTCTGGGCACTGAAGCTTTCTTT CASSRAGGSLGTEAFF
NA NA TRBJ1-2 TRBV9 TGTGCCAGCAGCGGAGGCTACCCCCTGCAGGGCTACACCTTC CASSGGYPLQGYTF
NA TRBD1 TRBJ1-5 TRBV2 TGTGCCAGCAGTCATAGTAACAGGGGCGACAATCAGCCCCAGCATTTT CASSHSNRGDNQPQHF
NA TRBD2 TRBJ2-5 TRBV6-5 TGTGCCAGCAGTTACTCGAGCGGGAGAGAGACCCAGTACTTC CASSYSSGRETQYF
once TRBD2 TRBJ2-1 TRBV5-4 TGTGCCAGCAGCTTGGTTGGTCGGGAGGATTACAATGAGCAGTTCTTC CASSLVGREDYNEQFF
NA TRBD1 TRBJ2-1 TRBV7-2 TGTGCCAGCAGCTTAGAAGGGACAGTTTACAATGAGCAGTTCTTC CASSLEGTVYNEQFF
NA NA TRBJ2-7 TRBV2 TGTGCCAGCAGTTGGGTGAGCTCCTACGAGCAGTACTTC CASSWVSSYEQYF
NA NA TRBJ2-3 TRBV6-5 TGTGCCAGCAGTTACACCGGACAGTGGACAGATACGCAGTATTTT CASSYTGQWTDTQYF
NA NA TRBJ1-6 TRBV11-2 TGTGCCAGCAGCTTAACGAGGGACTCACCCCTCCACTTT CASSLTRDSPLHF
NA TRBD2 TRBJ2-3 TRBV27 TGTGCCAGCAGTCCCTCTAGCGGGAACTCAGATACGCAGTATTTT CASSPSSGNSDTQYF
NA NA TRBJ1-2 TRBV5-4 TGTGCCAGCAGCTCGAACCTTGTAGTGGGGGGCTACACCTTC CASSSNLVVGGYTF
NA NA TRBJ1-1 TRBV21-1 TGTGCCAGCAGCAAAGCCGGACAGACGGCATCAGGCAGTCTTACTGAAGCTTTCTTT CASSKAGQTASGSLTEAFF
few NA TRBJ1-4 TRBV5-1 TGCGCCAGCAGAAGGGCAACTAATGAAAAACTGTTTTTT CASRRATNEKLFF
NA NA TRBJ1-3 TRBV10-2 TGCGCCAGCAGTAACGGGGGCAACTCTGGAAACACCATATATTTT CASSNGGNSGNTIYF
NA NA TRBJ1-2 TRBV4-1 TGCGCCAGCAGCCAGGCGGGCTATGGCTACACCTTC CASSQAGYGYTF
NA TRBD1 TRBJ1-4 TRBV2 TGTGCCAGCAGTGAAGCAATCCACGCGACAGGGTGGGGAGAAAAACTGTTTTTT CASSEAIHATGWGEKLFF
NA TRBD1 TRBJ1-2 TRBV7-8 TGTGCCAGCAGCTCCAATCACAGGGGGCGCAACTATGGCTACACCTTC CASSSNHRGRNYGYTF
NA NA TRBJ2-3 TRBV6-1 TGTGCCAGCGAGACGGGAGCCACAGATACGCAGTATTTT CASETGATDTQYF
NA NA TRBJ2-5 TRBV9 TGTGCCAGCAGCGGGACTCTCCAAGAGACCCAGTACTTC CASSGTLQETQYF
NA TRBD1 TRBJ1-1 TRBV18 TGTGCCAGCTCACCACCGCGATCACAGGGGGGCACTGAAGCTTTCTTT CASSPPRSQGGTEAFF
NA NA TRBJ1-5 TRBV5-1 TGCGCCAGTACTTTTTTTCTCAGGGTAAGAAATCAGCCCCAGCATTTT CASTFFLRVRNQPQHF
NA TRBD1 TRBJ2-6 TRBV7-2 TGTGCCAGCAGCTTAGCGGGCAGGGGGACCGAGAGGGCCAACGTCCTGACTTTC CASSLAGRGTERANVLTF
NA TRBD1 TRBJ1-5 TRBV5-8 TGTGCCAGCAGCTTCCCCACAGGGGGGAATCAGCCCCAGCATTTT CASSFPTGGNQPQHF
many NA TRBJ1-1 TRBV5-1 TGCGCCAGCAGCTTGGGACAGCGAGCGAACACTGAAGCTTTCTTT CASSLGQRANTEAFF
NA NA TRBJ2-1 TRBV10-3 TGTGCCATCAGTGGCCAGGGTCTCAATGAGCAGTTCTTC CAISGQGLNEQFF
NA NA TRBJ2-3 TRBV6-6 TGTGCCAGCACCTCAAATCCAGATACGCAGTATTTT CASTSNPDTQYF
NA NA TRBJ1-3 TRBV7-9 TGTGCCAGCAGCCCTCGTGGTTTCGGAAACACCATATATTTT CASSPRGFGNTIYF
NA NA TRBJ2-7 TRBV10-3 TGTGCCATCAGTGAGTCTAGAGGACTGGACCCCAGGGAGCAGTACTTC CAISESRGLDPREQYF